The 3 T cell receptor beta chains listed next were all sequenced from one sample in a study of OX40 agonist ivuxolimab in advanced cancers. The table came from immunoSEQ multiplex PCR; TCRdb's copy has only in-frame clones and leaves some out. This sample has tens of thousands of clones, with approximately 90% found just once. Sequenced material: CD4+ or CD8+ T cells sorted from blood, taken in a trial of the OX40 agonist ivuxolimab. These receptors came from an adult with an advanced solid tumor such as melanoma, head and neck, liver or kidney cancer.

J is TRBJ2-7 and V is TRBV29-1, with D perhaps given as TRBD1 or TRBD2 (5 bases each). Trimming removed 3 bases from V and 1 base from J, with 10 bases in between. CDR1 is SQVTM and CDR2 is ANQGSEA in the germline V gene. The CDR3 covers 13 residues. CDR3 in DNA: TGCAGCGTTGATCGGGGCGATTCCTACGAGCAGTACTTC. Translation gives CSVDRGDSYEQYF.

This clone was seen more than once but under ten times. The genes are TRBV21-1 and TRBJ1-2. TRBV21-1 is designated a pseudogene. The CDR3 consists of 16 residues. CDR3 region: CASSKAGVNEGYGYTF. The CDR3 DNA reads TGTGCCAGCAGCAAAGCGGGTGTCAATGAGGGCTATGGCTACACCTTC.

This chain uses TRBV10-3 with TRBJ1-5; 9 bases map to TRBD1. The trim removed 0 bases at V and 7 bases at J, leaving 10 bases unmatched. In germline, CDR1 is ENHRY, CDR2 SYGVKD. The CDR3 spans 17 residues. CDR3 sequence (DNA): TGTGCCATCAGTGAGTCCCCGGACAGGGGAGCCAACCAGCCCCAGCATTTT. Its protein product is CAISESPDRGANQPQHF.